The clone carrying this TCR beta chain was found a few times. Its target is unknown. This sample is drawn from a study of memory CD4+ T cells and cytomegalovirus serostatus. Study-wide results and limits: Suggested: most of the CMV-linked TCR signature lies in CD4+ memory cells. About 40% of the 164 known CMV-associated TCRbeta sequences appeared in CD4+ memory.

Unmatched junction bases numbered 11, after V lost 8 bases and J lost 5 bases. CDR1 MDHEN and CDR2 SYDVKM come from the germline V gene. CDR3 length: 14 amino acids. The method was immunoSEQ multiplex PCR; TCRdb's version includes in-frame clones alone and lacks a portion of them. Here the sample spans approximately 53,000 clones, over 65% being singletons. Single viable CD3+CD4+CD8-CD45RO+ cells were sorted as the memory CD4+ T cells. Sequencing was done on a sample of memory CD4+ T cells from blood. The sequence derives from an adult in good health and CMV-seronegative. The gene calls are TRBV28 and TRBJ1-2, with 7 bases aligning to TRBD1. Written as DNA, the CDR3 is TGTGCCAGCTTCCCCCAGGGGGTAAGGTATGGCTACACCTTC. Its translation is CASFPQGVRYGYTF.